One sample yielded the 32 T cell receptor beta chains listed below, sequenced in a study of OX40 agonist ivuxolimab in advanced cancers. The method was immunoSEQ multiplex PCR; TCRdb's version includes in-frame clones alone and lacks a portion of them. Found here are approximately 92,000 clones, 95% to 97% of them singletons; the top ten hold 2% to 2.5%. Sequences were derived from CD4+ or CD8+ T cells sorted from blood, sampled in a trial of the OX40 agonist ivuxolimab. Every receptor here comes from an adult with an advanced solid tumor such as melanoma, head and neck, liver or kidney cancer.

This chain links TRBV5-6 with TRBJ1-5, with no clear D. Germline V gene lookup returns CDR1 SGHDT and CDR2 YYEEEE. Trimming stripped 4 bases from V and 2 bases from J, with 7 bases between. The CDR3 totals 13 residues. Written as DNA, the CDR3 is TGTGCCAGCAGCGCCGGCGGCAATCAGCCCCAGCATTTT. Protein sequence: CASSAGGNQPQHF.

The V gene is TRBV5-1, the J gene TRBJ2-7; D call uncertain. The CDR3 length is 13 residues. V shed 0 bases and J shed 0 bases, with 4 bases lying between them. Germline-derived CDR1 and CDR2 are SGHRS and YFSETQ. DNA of the CDR3: TGCGCCAGCAGCTTGGGTAGCTCCTACGAGCAGTACTTC. It codes for CASSLGSSYEQYF. Variable domain in full (rest from reference TRBV5-1 and TRBJ2-7): KAGVTQTPRYLIKTRGQQVTLSCSPISGHRSVSWYQQTPGQGLQFLFEYFSETQRNKGNFPGRFSGRQFSNSRSEMNVSTLELGDSALYLCASSLGSSYEQYFGPGTRLTVT.

The chain carries TRBV13 and TRBJ1-5; TRBD1 might be the D (5 bases). The CDR3 is 14 residues long. The germline V gene encodes CDR1 PRHDT and CDR2 FYEKMQ (reference sequence). V lost 3 bases, J lost 4 bases, and 10 bases lay in between. In DNA, the CDR3 is TGTGCCAGCAGCTTTTACGGGGGAAATCAGCCCCAGCATTTT. Translated, it gives CASSFYGGNQPQHF.

The gene calls are TRBV28 and TRBJ2-1; maybe TRBD2 (6 bases). CDR3 length equals 13 residues. Germline V CDR1 and CDR2: MDHEN, SYDVKM. With 8 bases removed from V and 2 bases from J, the gap between germline ends came to 10 bases. The CDR3 DNA is TGTGCCAGCTTGGGACTTACCTACAATGAGCAGTTCTTC. Its protein product is CASLGLTYNEQFF.

The gene calls are TRBV9 and TRBJ2-1; D is tentatively TRBD1 or TRBD2 (7 bases each). Germline V gene sequence: CDR1 SGDLS, CDR2 YYNGEE. The CDR3 is 16 amino acids. V was cut by 5 bases and J by 4 bases, with 19 bases left in between. The CDR3 loop reads CASSQGGDPRYNEQFF. Here the CDR3 DNA reads TGTGCCAGCAGTCAGGGGGGGGACCCCCGTTACAATGAGCAGTTCTTC.

V gene TRBV19 combines with J gene TRBJ1-1, with a tentative D call TRBD1 (5 bases). V was cut by 5 bases and J by 4 bases, with 14 bases left in between. The CDR3 has 14 amino acids. CDR1 LNHDA and CDR2 SQIVND come from the germline V gene (reference sequence). CDR3: CASSPGPSGTEAFF. CDR3 bases: TGTGCCAGTAGTCCGGGACCTTCGGGCACTGAAGCTTTCTTT.

This chain connects TRBV7-2 to TRBJ2-3; D is unresolved. There are 14 residues in the CDR3. CDR1 SGHTA and CDR2 FQGNSA come from the germline V gene. Trimming pared 4 bases from V and 6 bases from J, leaving 14 bases between. CDR3 residues: CASSYDPPADTQYF. For the CDR3, the DNA is TGTGCCAGCAGCTACGACCCTCCTGCGGATACGCAGTATTTT.

CDR3 in amino acids: CASSLSAEPSNEQFF. The CDR3, as DNA: TGTGCCAGCAGTTTATCGGCAGAACCCTCGAATGAGCAGTTCTTC. This chain links TRBV28 with TRBJ2-1; D not resolved. The CDR3 runs 15 residues. The germline gives CDR1 MDHEN, CDR2 SYDVKM. Between the trimmed V and J ends, which lost 1 base and 7 bases, there was a span of 14 bases. Using reference TRBV28 and TRBJ2-1 for the parts outside the CDR3, the full variable domain is DVKVTQSSRYLVKRTGEKVFLECVQDMDHENMFWYRQDPGLGLRLIYFSYDVKMKEKGDIPEGYSVSREKKERFSLILESASTNQTSMYLCASSLSAEPSNEQFFGPGTRLTVL.

The chain is built from TRBV11-3 and TRBJ2-3, with 8 bases matching TRBD2. The CDR3 is 15 amino acids. After removal of 4 bases from V and 6 bases from J, the junction contained 9 bases not matched to a gene. The germline gives CDR1 SGHNT, CDR2 YENEEA. The chain's CDR3 is CASSSRGGRADTQYF. CDR3 DNA: TGTGCCAGCAGCTCTCGGGGGGGCCGCGCGGATACGCAGTATTTT.

The chain has TRBV28 and TRBJ2-6; D not certain. There are 15 residues in the CDR3. V lost 4 bases, J lost 0 bases, and 7 bases lay in between. Germline V gene sequence: CDR1 MDHEN, CDR2 SYDVKM. CDR3 region: CASSSAVSGANVLTF. CDR3 nucleotides: TGTGCCAGCAGTTCCGCGGTCTCTGGGGCCAACGTCCTGACTTTC.

V is TRBV5-6 and J is TRBJ2-1; D is undetermined. This CDR3 spans 14 amino acids. Germline CDR1 reads SGHDT; CDR2 reads YYEEEE. Trimming pared 6 bases from V and 6 bases from J, leaving 16 bases between. The CDR3, as DNA: TGTGCCAGCACTCTGCGGTATCTTTTCAATGAGCAGTTCTTC. Its protein product is CASTLRYLFNEQFF.

V usage is TRBV25-1 and J usage is TRBJ1-5; D is uncertain. The CDR3 loop spans 14 amino acids. Trimming took 2 bases from V and 4 from J, leaving 9 bases between them. Germline CDR1 reads MGHDK; CDR2 reads SYGVNS. The CDR3 is CASSELATNQPQHF. In nucleotides, the CDR3 is TGTGCCAGCAGTGAACTGGCGACGAATCAGCCCCAGCATTTT.

On this clone itself: Other DNA sequences in this sample translate to the same CDR3. This chain joins TRBV5-6 and TRBJ2-3; D may correspond to TRBD1 or TRBD2 (6 bases each). The CDR3 contains 14 residues. V was clipped by 1 base and J by 5 bases, with 11 bases between them. Germline loops: CDR1 SGHDT, CDR2 YYEEEE. CDR3 residues: CASSLRGQGDTQYF. For the CDR3, the DNA is TGTGCCAGCAGCTTGCGGGGGCAGGGAGATACGCAGTATTTT.

This chain joins TRBV27 and TRBJ2-7, with a possible D match to TRBD2 (6 bases). V was cut by 7 bases and J by 2 bases, with 15 bases left in between. The CDR3 length is 14 residues. From germline, CDR1 is MNHEY and CDR2 SMNVEV (reference sequence). This chain's CDR3 is CASNPGTGAYEQYF. CDR3 DNA sequence: TGTGCCAGCAACCCAGGGACTGGGGCCTACGAGCAGTACTTC.

This chain joins TRBV7-2 and TRBJ1-5; D is ambiguous. Germline CDR1 is SGHTA and CDR2 is FQGNSA. This CDR3 has 12 amino acids. V shed 0 bases and J shed 11 bases, with 8 bases lying between them. The CDR3 DNA is TGTGCCAGCAGCTTAGCTGGCCAGACCCAGCATTTT. Translated, it gives CASSLAGQTQHF. The full variable domain, rest sourced from reference TRBV7-2 and TRBJ1-5, is GAGVSQSPSNKVTEKGKDVELRCDPISGHTALYWYRQSLGQGLEFLIYFQGNSAPDKSGLPSDRFSAERTGGSVSTLTIQRTQQEDSAVYLCASSLAGQTQHFGDGTRLSIL.

J is TRBJ2-3 and V is TRBV30; no definite D call. V lost 8 bases, J lost 2 bases, and 14 bases lay in between. Per the germline V gene, CDR1 is GTSNPN and CDR2 is SVGIG (reference sequence). The CDR3 is made up of 13 amino acids. The CDR3 bases are TGTGCCCTCCTCCCCCCCACCACAGATACGCAGTATTTT. It encodes CALLPPTTDTQYF.

CDR3 in DNA: TGTGCCAGCAGCCAGGGTTCAGCGTCATACAATGAGCAGTTCTTC. It codes for CASSQGSASYNEQFF. This chain connects TRBV7-8 to TRBJ2-1; D possibly corresponds to TRBD1 (5 bases). The V gene's germline CDR1 is SGHVS and CDR2 FQNEAQ. The CDR3 has 15 residues. With 5 bases removed from V and 4 bases from J, the gap between germline ends came to 15 bases.

The J gene is TRBJ2-1, the V gene TRBV21-1; no DNA check was done on the table's D call, TRBD2. TRBV21-1 corresponds to a pseudogene. This CDR3 is 16 amino acids long. The CDR3 loop is CAQTEREGSSYNEQFF. CDR3 coding DNA: TGTGCCCAGACGGAACGGGAGGGGAGCTCCTACAATGAGCAGTTCTTC.

This clone has a single count. The chain joins TRBV18 to TRBJ1-2, with D uncertain. V was clipped by 6 bases and J by 0 bases, with 11 bases between them. The CDR3 is made up of 14 amino acids. The germline CDR1 and CDR2 sequences are KGHSH and LQKENI. The CDR3 here is CASSTDGANYGYTF. The CDR3 region has the DNA TGTGCCAGCTCGACGGATGGAGCTAACTATGGCTACACCTTC.

The chain carries TRBV10-1 and TRBJ2-2; D is uncertain. Trimming took 4 bases from V and 0 from J, leaving 9 bases between them. The CDR3 has 15 amino acids. Germline assignment: CDR1 WNHNN and CDR2 SYGVQD (reference sequence). Written as DNA, the CDR3 is TGCGCCAGCAGTGGGACCAACCCGAACACCGGGGAGCTGTTTTTT. Its protein is CASSGTNPNTGELFF.

This chain uses TRBV9 with TRBJ2-1, with 8 bases that match TRBD2. V shed 4 bases and J 8 bases; nucleotides not matched to a gene: 8. The CDR3 sequence is 14 residues long. CDR1 and CDR2 (germline): SGDLS, YYNGEE. The CDR3 bases are TGTGCCAGCAGCCTTTCGAGCGGGAGCTATGAGCAGTTCTTC. Protein: CASSLSSGSYEQFF.

The chain employs TRBV6-1 and TRBJ1-1, with D unclear. The CDR3 is made up of 14 amino acids. V was shortened by 4 bases and J by 1 base, with 10 bases between the two germline ends. Germline V gene sequence: CDR1 MNHNS, CDR2 SASEGT. CDR3 sequence reads: CASSVRPTNTEAFF. DNA for the CDR3: TGTGCCAGCAGTGTTCGACCGACGAACACTGAAGCTTTCTTT.

The CDR3 bases are TGTGCCAGCAGTACAGGGGTCAACATTCAGTACTTC. Translating it yields CASSTGVNIQYF. The rearrangement uses TRBV13 and TRBJ2-4; TRBD1 aligns across 7 bases. Germline values: CDR1 PRHDT, CDR2 FYEKMQ (reference sequence). V lost 6 bases and J lost 7; bases outside the gene matches: 3. This CDR3 is built from 12 residues.

The chain's CDR3 is CASSVADRVNTEAFF. The CDR3 region has the DNA TGTGCCAGCAGCGTAGCCGACAGGGTGAACACTGAAGCTTTCTTT. The chain links TRBV9 to TRBJ1-1; 7 nucleotides match TRBD1. From germline, CDR1 is SGDLS and CDR2 YYNGEE. With 0 bases clipped from V and 0 bases from J, the junction kept 2 bases outside the gene matches. The CDR3 spans 15 residues. The entire variable domain, with the rest obtained from reference TRBV9 and TRBJ1-1, is as follows: DSGVTQTPKHLITATGQRVTLRCSPRSGDLSVYWYQQSLDQGLQFLIQYYNGEERAKGNILERFSAQQFPDLHSELNLSSLELGDSALYFCASSVADRVNTEAFFGQGTRLTVV.

The gene calls are TRBV7-9 and TRBJ2-5; TRBD2 aligns across 10 bases. Looked up from germline, CDR1 is SEHNR and CDR2 is FQNEAQ (reference sequence). The CDR3 consists of 15 residues. The junction had 7 bases not matched to a gene; V was cut back by 4 bases and J by 5 bases. CDR3 sequence reads: CASSSERGGWETQYF. CDR3 DNA sequence: TGTGCCAGCAGCTCCGAGCGGGGGGGCTGGGAGACCCAGTACTTC.

The V call is TRBV2, the J call TRBJ1-5; D unclear. CDR1 is SNHLY and CDR2 is FYNNEI in the germline V gene. This CDR3 comprises 13 residues. V gave up 3 bases and J gave up 5 bases, with 8 bases separating them. CDR3 loop: CASSENGYQPQHF. CDR3 bases: TGTGCCAGCAGTGAGAACGGCTATCAGCCCCAGCATTTT.

The CDR3, as DNA: TGTGCCAGCAGCTTATACGGACAGGGGAACACTGAAGCTTTCTTT. Amino acids: CASSLYGQGNTEAFF. J is TRBJ1-1 and V is TRBV7-3; 8 bases are a match to TRBD1. The CDR3 runs to 15 residues. The V segment lost 2 bases and the J segment 1 base; nucleotides outside the gene matches: 3. Germline V gene sequence: CDR1 SGHTA, CDR2 FQGTGA.

This clone has only one observation. The chain couples TRBV7-9 to TRBJ1-1; D not certain. The ends were cut back, 4 bases at V and 1 base at J, with 16 bases in the middle. Germline lookup yields CDR1 SEHNR and CDR2 FQNEAQ (reference sequence). CDR3 length: 16 amino acids. CDR3 DNA sequence: TGTGCCAGCAGCTCGCCTGTACCAGGACGGAACACTGAAGCTTTCTTT. This translates into CASSSPVPGRNTEAFF.

V usage is TRBV11-2 and J usage is TRBJ1-4; unclear D gene. V was pared by 0 bases and J by 7 bases, with 15 bases between. Looked up from germline, CDR1 is SGHAT and CDR2 is FQNNGV. The CDR3 extends over 16 amino acids. The CDR3 DNA reads as TGTGCCAGCAGCTTAGATTCGGGAGCGGGCGGTGAAAAACTGTTTTTT. Protein product: CASSLDSGAGGEKLFF.

The rearrangement uses TRBV27 and TRBJ1-1, with TRBD1 matching over 10 bases. This CDR3 region has 17 residues. With 6 bases clipped from V and 1 base from J, the junction kept 11 bases outside the gene matches. Germline-derived CDR1 and CDR2 are MNHEY and SMNVEV (reference sequence). The CDR3 protein is CASRVLGTGATNTEAFF. For the CDR3, the DNA is TGTGCCAGCAGGGTTCTAGGGACAGGGGCTACGAACACTGAAGCTTTCTTT.

The chain employs TRBV27 and TRBJ2-7, with TRBD2 matching over 12 bases. CDR3 size: 15 residues. With 5 bases clipped from V and 6 bases from J, the junction kept 8 bases outside the gene matches. Germline CDR1 is MNHEY and CDR2 is SMNVEV (reference sequence). CDR3 amino acids: CASSPGLAGFFEQYF. CDR3 DNA sequence: TGTGCCAGCAGTCCCGGACTAGCGGGGTTTTTCGAGCAGTACTTC.

This clone was observed a single time. The chain combines TRBV27 with TRBJ1-1; tentative D call: TRBD1 (5 bases). The CDR3 sequence is 15 residues long. The V gene lost 5 bases and the J gene lost 2 bases, with 15 bases spanning the gap. Germline assignment: CDR1 MNHEY and CDR2 SMNVEV (reference sequence). CDR3 DNA sequence: TGTGCCAGCAGTCCTAGGGGCAGGGAAAACACTGAAGCTTTCTTT. It is translated as CASSPRGRENTEAFF.